The 30 T cell receptor beta chains listed next were all sequenced from one sample in a study of blood T cell repertoires in COVID-19. Only in-frame clones appear in the TCRdb table, and some are missing; sequencing was by immunoSEQ multiplex PCR. The sample lists approximately 100,000 clones, roughly two thirds occurring once. The sample consisted of peripheral blood. Receptor source: a man at least 80 years old with acute or convalescent COVID-19.

This clone was seen only once. The rearrangement uses TRBV5-1 and TRBJ2-2, with TRBD1 matching 9 bases. Trimming removed 7 bases from V and 0 bases from J; junction bases left unmatched: 7. Looked up from germline, CDR1 is SGHRS and CDR2 is YFSETQ. This CDR3 spans 16 amino acids. CDR3 DNA: TGCGCCAGCCGACCAACAGGGGGCCCGAACACCGGGGAGCTGTTTTTT. Protein: CASRPTGGPNTGELFF.

This clone is a singleton in its sample. The V and J genes are TRBV19 and TRBJ2-5, with 13 bases identical to TRBD2. The length of the CDR3 is 15 residues. V was pared by 3 bases and J by 2 bases, with 0 bases of the junction left unmatched. Germline V gene data show CDR1 as LNHDA and CDR2 as SQIVND (reference sequence). This chain's CDR3 is CASSMTSGRQETQYF. The DNA for the CDR3 is TGTGCCAGTAGTATGACTAGCGGGAGGCAAGAGACCCAGTACTTC.

This clone appeared a few times. As DNA, the CDR3 is TGCGCCAGCAGCCAAGATGCGGGGCCGGGCGCCTACGAGCAGTACTTC. Protein: CASSQDAGPGAYEQYF. The V and J genes are TRBV4-3 and TRBJ2-7; weak D call: TRBD2 (6 bases). This CDR3 contains 16 residues. The V end lost 0 bases, the J end lost 2 bases, and 14 bases lay between the germline ends. Looked up from germline, CDR1 is LGHNA and CDR2 is YSLEER.

The chain couples TRBV28 to TRBJ2-3; perhaps TRBD1 as D (5 bases). The CDR3 is 15 residues long. Germline lookup yields CDR1 MDHEN and CDR2 SYDVKM. V shed 2 bases and J shed 6 bases, with 15 bases lying between them. The CDR3 region is CASSLRVGVADTQYF. CDR3 in DNA: TGTGCCAGCAGTTTACGGGTAGGGGTAGCTGATACGCAGTATTTT.

The chain couples TRBV10-3 to TRBJ1-2, with 7 bases matching TRBD1. Germline lookup yields CDR1 ENHRY and CDR2 SYGVKD. The V segment lost 10 bases and the J segment 6 bases; nucleotides outside the gene matches: 8. This CDR3 has 12 amino acids. The DNA of the CDR3 is TGTGCCACAAACGACAGGGATAATGGCTACACCTTC. This translates into CATNDRDNGYTF.

In this sample, this clone turned up a few times. The J gene is TRBJ2-2, the V gene TRBV5-4, with 8 bases identical to TRBD1. CDR1 is SGHNT and CDR2 is YYREEE in the germline V gene (reference sequence). This CDR3 has 16 residues. The ends lost 3 bases at V and 2 bases at J; junction bases unmatched: 6. CDR3 region: CASSSPGQGNTGELFF. DNA for the CDR3: TGTGCCAGCAGCTCTCCCGGACAGGGTAACACCGGGGAGCTGTTTTTT.

This clone was seen a handful of times. This specimen includes other DNA sequences encoding the same CDR3. The chain combines TRBV7-9 with TRBJ2-7; D not certain. Trimming pared 1 base from V and 3 bases from J, leaving 4 bases between. The CDR3 extends over 12 amino acids. Germline-derived CDR1 and CDR2 are SEHNR and FQNEAQ (reference sequence). This CDR3 is CASSLDYYEQYF. CDR3 in DNA: TGTGCCAGCAGCTTAGACTACTACGAGCAGTACTTC.

The chain has TRBV15 and TRBJ2-1; D may be TRBD1 (6 bases). The V end was cut by 0 bases, the J end by 4 bases, with 10 bases between. CDR1 is LNHNV and CDR2 is YYDKDF in the germline V gene (reference sequence). This CDR3 comprises 15 residues. The DNA for the CDR3 is TGTGCCACCAGCAGAGATCAGAGGGGGTACAATGAGCAGTTCTTC. Translating gives CATSRDQRGYNEQFF.

The genes are TRBV11-2 and TRBJ2-4, with D hard to call. This CDR3 has 16 residues. With 4 bases removed from V and 1 base from J, the gap between germline ends came to 14 bases. In germline, CDR1 is SGHAT, CDR2 FQNNGV. The CDR3 protein is CASSSPQLVAKNIQYF. The CDR3 DNA reads as TGTGCCAGCAGCTCCCCCCAACTGGTGGCCAAAAACATTCAGTACTTC.

The chain uses TRBV7-9 and TRBJ2-1; 7 bases map to TRBD2. CDR3 length: 13 amino acids. J was trimmed by 16 bases and V by 4 bases; bases with no gene match: 13. Germline V CDR1 and CDR2: SEHNR, FQNEAQ (reference sequence). The CDR3 spells CASSSDRRESKFF. Written as DNA, the CDR3 is TGTGCCAGCAGCTCCGATCGGCGGGAGAGCAAATTCTTC.

The rearrangement joins TRBV5-6 to TRBJ2-1, with 10 bases aligning to TRBD2. V lost 6 bases, J lost 12 bases, and 9 bases stayed unmatched. The CDR3 is made up of 13 amino acids. The germline CDR1 and CDR2 sequences are SGHDT and YYEEEE. CDR3 DNA: TGTGCCAGCAACTTAGCGGGAGGCCGCTGGCAGTTCTTC. It is translated as CASNLAGGRWQFF.

The V gene is TRBV29-1, the J gene TRBJ1-4; D may be TRBD1 (6 bases). Germline CDR1 reads SQVTM; CDR2 reads ANQGSEA. The CDR3 is 11 residues long. Trimming removed 6 bases from V and 7 bases from J, with 9 bases in between. This CDR3 is CSVVQGEKLFF. The CDR3, as DNA: TGCAGCGTGGTACAGGGTGAAAAACTGTTTTTT.

The gene calls are TRBV6-5 and TRBJ1-5; possible D gene TRBD1, 6 bases. V was shortened by 5 bases and J by 5 bases, with 13 bases between the two germline ends. Germline loops: CDR1 MNHEY, CDR2 SVGAGI. The CDR3 length is 14 residues. The CDR3 bases are TGTGCCAGCAGTCCACAGGGATTGCATCAGCCCCAGCATTTT. Translating gives CASSPQGLHQPQHF.

The rearrangement joins TRBV5-1 to TRBJ1-5; 9 bases line up with TRBD1. The trim removed 0 bases at V and 10 bases at J, leaving 8 bases unmatched. The germline CDR1 and CDR2 sequences are SGHRS and YFSETQ. The length of the CDR3 is 15 residues. The CDR3 spells CASSLAGQGREPQHF. The CDR3 region has the DNA TGCGCCAGCAGCTTGGCAGGACAGGGGAGGGAACCCCAGCATTTT.

This clone has just a few counts. This chain uses TRBV7-2 with TRBJ1-6; TRBD1 might be the D (5 bases). The V gene's germline CDR1 is SGHTA and CDR2 FQGNSA. V was pared by 0 bases and J by 6 bases, with 12 bases between. The CDR3 consists of 16 residues. The CDR3 region is CASSLAGAGSNSPLHF. The CDR3 region has the DNA TGTGCCAGCAGCTTAGCTGGGGCTGGAAGTAATTCACCCCTCCACTTT.

The CDR3 sequence: CASSLQGTSYNEQFF. The CDR3 DNA reads as TGTGCCAGCAGCTTGCAGGGTACGTCCTACAATGAGCAGTTCTTC. V gene TRBV7-3 combines with J gene TRBJ2-1, with TRBD1 as a possible D gene (5 bases). Trimming took off 3 bases at V and 1 base at J, with 10 bases between the two ends. CDR1 is SGHTA and CDR2 is FQGTGA in the germline V gene. The CDR3 is 15 residues long.

This sequence joins TRBV9 and TRBJ1-3; 7 bases map to TRBD1. Germline-derived CDR1 and CDR2 are SGDLS and YYNGEE. The CDR3 is 16 residues long. V lost 3 bases and J lost 0; bases outside the gene matches: 6. CDR3 loop: CASSARQGGSGNTIYF. The CDR3, as DNA: TGTGCCAGCAGCGCACGACAGGGAGGCTCTGGAAACACCATATATTTT.

This clone was seen at least ten times. V gene TRBV9 combines with J gene TRBJ1-6, with 7 bases identical to TRBD1. The CDR3 is made up of 14 amino acids. Germline lookup yields CDR1 SGDLS and CDR2 YYNGEE. The trim removed 4 bases at V and 10 bases at J, leaving 8 bases unmatched. In nucleotides, the CDR3 is TGTGCCAGCAGCATAACAGGGGTAAACTCACCCCTCCACTTT. It yields the protein CASSITGVNSPLHF.

This clone was seen a single time. V and J are TRBV7-2 and TRBJ2-7; weak D call: TRBD2 (5 bases). Germline loops: CDR1 SGHTA, CDR2 FQGNSA. This CDR3 region has 14 residues. Trimming took off 5 bases at V and 7 bases at J, with 18 bases between the two ends. The CDR3 nucleotides read TGTGCCAGCAGCCTTAGAGGGCGGACGGGAGAGCAGTACTTC. Translating it yields CASSLRGRTGEQYF.

This chain joins TRBV7-2 and TRBJ2-2; D ambiguous. With 0 bases removed from V and 5 bases from J, the gap between germline ends came to 4 bases. This CDR3 comprises 13 residues. Germline V gene sequence: CDR1 SGHTA, CDR2 FQGNSA. The CDR3 sequence is CASSLARTGELFF. CDR3 bases: TGTGCCAGCAGCTTAGCCCGGACCGGGGAGCTGTTTTTT. The full variable domain, completed using reference TRBV7-2 and TRBJ2-2, is GAGVSQSPSNKVTEKGKDVELRCDPISGHTALYWYRQSLGQGLEFLIYFQGNSAPDKSGLPSDRFSAERTGGSVSTLTIQRTQQEDSAVYLCASSLARTGELFFGEGSRLTVL.

The genes are TRBV10-3 and TRBJ2-1, with TRBD2 identical over 7 bases. V lost 8 bases to trimming and J lost 5 bases; unmatched junction nucleotides: 12. This CDR3 is 15 amino acids long. The germline V gene encodes CDR1 ENHRY and CDR2 SYGVKD. CDR3 region: CAIGVWRETHNEQFF. DNA of the CDR3: TGTGCCATCGGAGTGTGGCGGGAGACCCACAATGAGCAGTTCTTC.

The chain has TRBV28 and TRBJ1-5; 12 nucleotides align to TRBD1. Germline V lookup: CDR1 MDHEN, CDR2 SYDVKM. V gave up 3 bases and J gave up 2 bases; unmatched junction bases: 11. CDR3 size: 19 residues. For the CDR3, the DNA is TGTGCCAGCAGTTTTGGGGGACAGGGGGCGCGAAGGGGCAATCAGCCCCAGCATTTT. Amino acids: CASSFGGQGARRGNQPQHF.

In this sample, this clone turned up a few times. The V gene is TRBV5-6, the J gene TRBJ2-1, with 9 positions matching TRBD2. With V trimmed by 4 bases and J by 5 bases, 4 bases remained unmatched. The CDR3 sequence is 14 residues long. The germline V gene has CDR1 SGHDT and CDR2 YYEEEE. CDR3 amino acids: CASSTSGGNNEQFF. CDR3 bases: TGTGCCAGCAGCACAAGCGGGGGGAACAATGAGCAGTTCTTC.

This clone came up once. The chain recombines TRBV28 with TRBJ2-7; the D gene is possibly TRBD1 (5 bases). There are 13 residues in the CDR3. Germline values: CDR1 MDHEN, CDR2 SYDVKM. The ends were cut back, 8 bases at V and 2 bases at J, with 13 bases in the middle. In DNA form, the CDR3 reads TGTGCCAGCTCCTCGGACAAGACCTACGAGCAGTACTTC. This codes for CASSSDKTYEQYF.

This chain joins TRBV2 and TRBJ1-4; 9 bases match TRBD1. The CDR3 has 15 amino acids. Trimming removed 3 bases from V and 4 bases from J; junction bases left unmatched: 3. Germline lookup yields CDR1 SNHLY and CDR2 FYNNEI. CDR3 loop: CASSDRGQGNEKLFF. The CDR3 DNA reads TGTGCCAGCAGTGACAGGGGACAGGGTAATGAAAAACTGTTTTTT. The full variable domain, rest sourced from reference TRBV2 and TRBJ1-4, is EPEVTQTPSHQVTQMGQEVILRCVPISNHLYFYWYRQILGQKVEFLVSFYNNEISEKSEIFDDQFSVERPDGSNFTLKIRSTKLEDSAMYFCASSDRGQGNEKLFFGSGTQLSVL.

J is TRBJ1-4 and V is TRBV5-1; D gene ambiguous. This CDR3 region has 15 residues. Germline CDR1 reads SGHRS; CDR2 reads YFSETQ. The germline V and J ends were trimmed by 4 bases and 1 base, with 11 bases remaining between them. The CDR3 DNA is TGCGCCAGCAGCCGGCAGGTGGAAACTAATGAAAAACTGTTTTTT. Its protein is CASSRQVETNEKLFF.

In its sample, this clone was seen a few times. This chain uses TRBV29-1 with TRBJ2-7; 8 nucleotides align to TRBD1. Germline V CDR1 and CDR2: SQVTM, ANQGSEA. This CDR3 region has 15 residues. V was clipped by 0 bases and J by 4 bases; unmatched bases: 8. CDR3 loop: CSVEDGGTGIYEQYF. The CDR3 DNA reads TGCAGCGTTGAAGATGGGGGGACAGGTATATACGAGCAGTACTTC.

The rearrangement links TRBV12-5 to TRBJ2-2, with 9 bases identical to TRBD1. The CDR3 totals 18 residues. CDR1 and CDR2 from the germline V gene are LGHNT and FRNRAP. The J segment lost 7 bases and the V segment lost 2 bases, leaving 14 bases of the junction unmatched. The CDR3 region is CASGLNPTGGERDGELFF. In DNA, the CDR3 is TGTGCTAGTGGTTTGAACCCAACAGGGGGCGAGAGGGACGGGGAGCTGTTTTTT.

J is TRBJ1-1 and V is TRBV12-3 or TRBV12-4, with TRBD1 as a possible D gene (6 bases). The CDR3 sequence is 13 residues long. V was cut by 6 bases and J by 1 base, with 9 bases left in between. This CDR3 reads CASSLGQNTEAFF. The CDR3 DNA reads as TGTGCCAGCAGCCTGGGACAGAACACTGAAGCTTTCTTT.

This chain uses TRBV6-5 with TRBJ1-2, with no clear D. CDR3 length: 12 residues. Per the germline V gene, CDR1 is MNHEY and CDR2 is SVGAGI. The germline V and J ends were trimmed by 7 bases and 5 bases, with 11 bases remaining between them. CDR3 sequence: CASNPGIYGYTF. CDR3 DNA: TGTGCCAGCAACCCGGGGATTTATGGCTACACCTTC.